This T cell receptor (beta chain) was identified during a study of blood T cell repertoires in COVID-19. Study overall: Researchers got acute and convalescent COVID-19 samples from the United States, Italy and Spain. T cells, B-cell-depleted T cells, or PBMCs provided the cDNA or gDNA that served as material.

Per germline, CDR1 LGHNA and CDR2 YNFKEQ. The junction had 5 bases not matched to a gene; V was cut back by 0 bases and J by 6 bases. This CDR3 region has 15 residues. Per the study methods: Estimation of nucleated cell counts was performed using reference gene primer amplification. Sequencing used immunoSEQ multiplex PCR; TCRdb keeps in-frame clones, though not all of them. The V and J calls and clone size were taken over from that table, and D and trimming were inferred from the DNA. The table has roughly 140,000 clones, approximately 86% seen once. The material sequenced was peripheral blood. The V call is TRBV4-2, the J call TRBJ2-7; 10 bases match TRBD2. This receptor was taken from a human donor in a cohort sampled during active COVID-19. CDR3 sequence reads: CASSQDGLAGVEQYF. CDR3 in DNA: TGTGCCAGCAGCCAAGACGGGCTAGCGGGAGTCGAGCAGTACTTC.